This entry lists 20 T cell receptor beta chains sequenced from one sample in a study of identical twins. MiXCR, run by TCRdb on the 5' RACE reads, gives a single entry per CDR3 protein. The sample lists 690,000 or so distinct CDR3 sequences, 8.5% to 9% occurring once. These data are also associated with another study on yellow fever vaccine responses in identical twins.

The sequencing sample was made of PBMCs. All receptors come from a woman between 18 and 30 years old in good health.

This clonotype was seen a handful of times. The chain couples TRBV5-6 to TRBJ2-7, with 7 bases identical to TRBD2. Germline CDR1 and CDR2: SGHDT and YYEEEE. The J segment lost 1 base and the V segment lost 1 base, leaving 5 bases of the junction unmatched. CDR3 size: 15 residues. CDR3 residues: CASSLFRGESYEQYF. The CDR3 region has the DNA TGTGCCAGCAGCTTGTTTCGGGGGGAATCCTACGAGCAGTACTTC.

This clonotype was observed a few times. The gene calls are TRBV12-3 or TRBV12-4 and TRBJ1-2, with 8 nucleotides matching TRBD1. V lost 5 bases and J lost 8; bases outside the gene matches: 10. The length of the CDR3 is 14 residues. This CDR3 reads CASSRDRSGEGYTF. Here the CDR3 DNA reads TGTGCCAGCAGTAGGGACAGGTCTGGGGAAGGCTACACCTTC.

CDR3 loop: CASSEAVGGGYTF. CDR3 bases: TGTGCCAGCAGTGAAGCTGTTGGGGGCGGCTACACCTTC. The chain has TRBV2 and TRBJ1-2, with D tentatively TRBD1 (6 bases). Germline assignment: CDR1 SNHLY and CDR2 FYNNEI. Between the trimmed V and J ends, which lost 0 bases and 8 bases, there was a span of 10 bases. The CDR3 is 13 amino acids.

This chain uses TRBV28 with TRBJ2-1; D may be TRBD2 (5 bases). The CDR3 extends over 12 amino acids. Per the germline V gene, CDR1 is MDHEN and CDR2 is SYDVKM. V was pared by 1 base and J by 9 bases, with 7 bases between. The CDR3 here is CASSLFEGEQFF. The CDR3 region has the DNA TGTGCCAGCAGTTTATTTGAGGGTGAGCAGTTCTTC.

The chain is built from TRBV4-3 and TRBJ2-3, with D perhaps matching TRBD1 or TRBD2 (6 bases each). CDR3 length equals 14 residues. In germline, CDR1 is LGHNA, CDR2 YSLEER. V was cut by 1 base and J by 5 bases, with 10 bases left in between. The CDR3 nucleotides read TGCGCCAGCAGCCAAGGGGGGCGGGGAGATACGCAGTATTTT. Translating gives CASSQGGRGDTQYF.

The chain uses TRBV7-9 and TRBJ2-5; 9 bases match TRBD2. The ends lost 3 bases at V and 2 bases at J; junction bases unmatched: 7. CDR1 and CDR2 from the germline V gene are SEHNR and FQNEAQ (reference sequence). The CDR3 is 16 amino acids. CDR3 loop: CASSLNSGGPQETQYF. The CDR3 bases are TGTGCCAGCAGCTTGAATAGCGGGGGACCTCAAGAGACCCAGTACTTC. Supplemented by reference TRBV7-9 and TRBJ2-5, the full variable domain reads DTGVSQNPRHKITKRGQNVTFRCDPISEHNRLYWYRQTLGQGPEFLTYFQNEAQLEKSRLLSDRFSAERPKGSFSTLEIQRTEQGDSAMYLCASSLNSGGPQETQYFGPGTRLLVL.

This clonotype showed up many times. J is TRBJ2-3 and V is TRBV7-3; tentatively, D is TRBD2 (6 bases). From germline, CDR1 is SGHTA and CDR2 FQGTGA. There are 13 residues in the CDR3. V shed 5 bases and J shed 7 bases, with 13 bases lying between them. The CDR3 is CASSLTLANTQYF. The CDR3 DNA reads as TGTGCCAGCAGCCTTACTCTAGCGAATACGCAGTATTTT.

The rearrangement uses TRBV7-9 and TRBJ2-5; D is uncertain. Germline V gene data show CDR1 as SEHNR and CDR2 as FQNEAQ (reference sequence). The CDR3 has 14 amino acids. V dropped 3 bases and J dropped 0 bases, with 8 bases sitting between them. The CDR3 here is CASSLLSYQETQYF. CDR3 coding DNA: TGTGCCAGCAGCTTGTTAAGCTACCAAGAGACCCAGTACTTC.

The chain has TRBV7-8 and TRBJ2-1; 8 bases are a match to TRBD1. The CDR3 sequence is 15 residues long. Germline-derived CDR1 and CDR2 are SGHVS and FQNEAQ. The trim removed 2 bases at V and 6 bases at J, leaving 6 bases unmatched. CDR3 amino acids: CASSLPGGIFNEQFF. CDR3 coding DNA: TGTGCCAGCAGCTTACCAGGGGGCATTTTCAATGAGCAGTTCTTC.

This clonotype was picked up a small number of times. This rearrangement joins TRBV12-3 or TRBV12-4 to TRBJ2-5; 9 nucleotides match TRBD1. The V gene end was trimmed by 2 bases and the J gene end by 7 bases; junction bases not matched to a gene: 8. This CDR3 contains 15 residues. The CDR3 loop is CASSLNTGGAGTQYF. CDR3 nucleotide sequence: TGTGCCAGCAGTTTAAACACAGGGGGCGCAGGGACCCAGTACTTC.

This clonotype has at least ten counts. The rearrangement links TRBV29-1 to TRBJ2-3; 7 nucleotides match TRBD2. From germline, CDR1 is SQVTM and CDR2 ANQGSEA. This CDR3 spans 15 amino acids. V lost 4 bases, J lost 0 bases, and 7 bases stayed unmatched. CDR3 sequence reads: CSVGLAASSTDTQYF. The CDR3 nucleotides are TGCAGCGTTGGTCTAGCGGCAAGTAGCACAGATACGCAGTATTTT.

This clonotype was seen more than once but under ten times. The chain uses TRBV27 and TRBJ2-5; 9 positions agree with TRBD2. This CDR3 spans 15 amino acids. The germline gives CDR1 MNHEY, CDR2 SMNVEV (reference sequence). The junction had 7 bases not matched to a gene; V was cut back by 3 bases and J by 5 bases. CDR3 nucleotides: TGTGCCAGCAGTTTCATCCTAGCGGGGTTGGAGACCCAGTACTTC. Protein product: CASSFILAGLETQYF.

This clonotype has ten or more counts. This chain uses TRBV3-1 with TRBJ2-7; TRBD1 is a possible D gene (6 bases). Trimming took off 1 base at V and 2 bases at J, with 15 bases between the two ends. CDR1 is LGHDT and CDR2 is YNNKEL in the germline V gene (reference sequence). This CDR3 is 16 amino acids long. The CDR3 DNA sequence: TGTGCCAGCAGCCAAGTTGGGCAGGGGTCGGCCTACGAGCAGTACTTC. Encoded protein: CASSQVGQGSAYEQYF.

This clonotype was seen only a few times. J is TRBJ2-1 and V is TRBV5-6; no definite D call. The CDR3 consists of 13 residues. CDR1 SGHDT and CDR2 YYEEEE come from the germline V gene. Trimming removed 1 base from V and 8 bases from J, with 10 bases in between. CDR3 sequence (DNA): TGTGCCAGCAGCTTGACAATCTTGGATGAGCAGTTCTTC. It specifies CASSLTILDEQFF.

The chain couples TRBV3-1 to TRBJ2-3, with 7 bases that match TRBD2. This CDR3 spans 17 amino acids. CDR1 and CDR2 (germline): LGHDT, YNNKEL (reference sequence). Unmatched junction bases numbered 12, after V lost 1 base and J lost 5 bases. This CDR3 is CASSQAPGAGVQDTQYF. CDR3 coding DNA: TGTGCCAGCAGCCAAGCCCCGGGCGCGGGAGTACAAGATACGCAGTATTTT.

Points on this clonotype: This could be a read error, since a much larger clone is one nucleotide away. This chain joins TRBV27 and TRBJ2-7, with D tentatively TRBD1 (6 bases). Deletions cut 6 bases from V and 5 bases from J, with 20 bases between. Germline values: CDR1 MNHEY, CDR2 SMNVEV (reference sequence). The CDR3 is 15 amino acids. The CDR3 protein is CASRTTGIESNEQYF. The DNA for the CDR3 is TGTGCCAGCAGAACCACAGGGATAGAGTCCAACGAGCAGTACTTC.

The chain's CDR3 is CASSYRGGNTGELFF. CDR3 sequence (DNA): TGTGCCAGCAGTTACCGAGGGGGGAACACCGGGGAGCTGTTTTTT. The rearrangement links TRBV6-5 to TRBJ2-2; D is perhaps TRBD1 (6 bases). V gave up 2 bases and J gave up 1 base, with 8 bases separating them. Germline assignment: CDR1 MNHEY and CDR2 SVGAGI. CDR3 size: 15 residues.

CDR3 region: CASSEGTGFGGELFF. The DNA of the CDR3 is TGCGCCAGCAGCGAGGGGACAGGGTTCGGCGGGGAGCTGTTTTTT. The chain employs TRBV5-1 and TRBJ2-2, with 9 bases identical to TRBD1. With V trimmed by 4 bases and J by 7 bases, 8 bases remained unmatched. From germline, CDR1 is SGHRS and CDR2 YFSETQ. This CDR3 is 15 amino acids long.

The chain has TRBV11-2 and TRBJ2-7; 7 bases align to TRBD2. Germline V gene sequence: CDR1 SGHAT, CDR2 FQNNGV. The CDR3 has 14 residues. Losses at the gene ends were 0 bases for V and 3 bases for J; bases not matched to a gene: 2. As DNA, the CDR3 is TGTGCCAGCAGCTTAGAATCGGGAGGCTACGAGCAGTACTTC. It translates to CASSLESGGYEQYF.

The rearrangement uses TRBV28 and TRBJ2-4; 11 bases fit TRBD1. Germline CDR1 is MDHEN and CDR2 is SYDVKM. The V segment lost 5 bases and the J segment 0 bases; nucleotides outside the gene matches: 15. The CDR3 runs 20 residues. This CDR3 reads CASSAKLRDRGVLAKNIQYF. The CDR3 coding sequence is TGTGCCAGCAGTGCTAAACTACGGGACAGGGGGGTACTAGCCAAAAACATTCAGTACTTC.